This T cell receptor beta chain was observed in a study of CD8 T cells in Susac syndrome. Random hexamers were used to reverse transcribe an amount of about 0.5 to 1 ug RNA. A multiplex approach, immunoSEQ multiplex PCR, amplified TCR beta CDR3 across 54 Vbeta and 13 Jbeta. TCRdb reanalysed the immunoSEQ multiplex PCR reads using MiXCR and keeps one entry per CDR3 protein. Seen here are 150,000 to 200,000 distinct CDR3 sequences, 85% to 95% observed once, and the top ten hold 0.095% to 0.12%. This clonotype has a single count. This CDR3 is built from 15 residues. The V gene's germline CDR1 is DFQATT and CDR2 SNEGSKA (reference sequence). The V end lost 5 bases, the J end lost 0 bases, and 15 bases lay between the germline ends.

This receptor was taken from a human donor in good health. This sequence joins TRBV20-1 and TRBJ2-3; D gene unclear. Source material: CD4+ T cells from PBMCs. CDR3 nucleotides: TGCAGTGCTGCCCCCCGCCAGCGTAGCACAGATACGCAGTATTTT. It encodes CSAAPRQRSTDTQYF.